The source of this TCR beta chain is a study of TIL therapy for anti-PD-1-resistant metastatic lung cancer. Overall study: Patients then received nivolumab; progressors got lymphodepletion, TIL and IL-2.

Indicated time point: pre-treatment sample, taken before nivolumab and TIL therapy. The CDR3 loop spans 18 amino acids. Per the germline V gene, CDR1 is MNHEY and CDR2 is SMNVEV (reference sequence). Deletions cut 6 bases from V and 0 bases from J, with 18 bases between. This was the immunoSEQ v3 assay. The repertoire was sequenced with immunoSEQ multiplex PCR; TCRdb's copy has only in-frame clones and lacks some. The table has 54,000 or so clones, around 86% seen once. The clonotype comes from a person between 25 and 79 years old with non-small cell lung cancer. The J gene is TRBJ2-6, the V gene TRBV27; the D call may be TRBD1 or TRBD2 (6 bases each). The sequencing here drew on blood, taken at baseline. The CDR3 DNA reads TGTGCCAGCAGCTGGTCCACAGGGACTTACTCTGGGGCCAACGTCCTGACTTTC. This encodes CASSWSTGTYSGANVLTF.